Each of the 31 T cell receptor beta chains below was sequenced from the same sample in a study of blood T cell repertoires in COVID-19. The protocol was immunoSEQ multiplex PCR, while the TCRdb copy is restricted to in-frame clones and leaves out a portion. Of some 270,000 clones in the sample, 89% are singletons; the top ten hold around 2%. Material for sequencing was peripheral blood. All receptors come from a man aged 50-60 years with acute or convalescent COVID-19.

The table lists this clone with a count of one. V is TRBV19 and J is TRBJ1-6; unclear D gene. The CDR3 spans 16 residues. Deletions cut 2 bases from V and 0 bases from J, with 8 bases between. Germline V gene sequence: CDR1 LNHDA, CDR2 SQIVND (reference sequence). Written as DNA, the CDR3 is TGTGCCAGTAGTATAAGAAGGAGCTCCTATAATTCACCCCTCCACTTT. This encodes CASSIRRSSYNSPLHF.

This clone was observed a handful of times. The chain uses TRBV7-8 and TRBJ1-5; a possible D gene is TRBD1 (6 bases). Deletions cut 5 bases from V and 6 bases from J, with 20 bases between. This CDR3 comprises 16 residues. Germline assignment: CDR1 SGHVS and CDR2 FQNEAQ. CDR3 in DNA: TGTGCCAGCAGCCCTAGACGCGCAGGGGAGAGTCAGCCCCAGCATTTT. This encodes CASSPRRAGESQPQHF.

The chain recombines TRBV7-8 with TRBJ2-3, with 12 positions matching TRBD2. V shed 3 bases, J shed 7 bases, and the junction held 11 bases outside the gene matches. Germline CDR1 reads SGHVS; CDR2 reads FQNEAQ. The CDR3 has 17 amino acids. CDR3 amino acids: CASSFAGRLAGEYTQYF. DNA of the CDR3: TGTGCCAGCAGCTTCGCAGGGAGACTAGCGGGGGAATATACGCAGTATTTT.

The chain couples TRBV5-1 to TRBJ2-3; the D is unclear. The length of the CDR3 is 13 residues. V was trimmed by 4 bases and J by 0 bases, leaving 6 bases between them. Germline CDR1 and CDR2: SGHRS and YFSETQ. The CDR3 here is CASSEASTDTQYF. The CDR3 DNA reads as TGCGCCAGCAGCGAGGCGAGCACAGATACGCAGTATTTT.

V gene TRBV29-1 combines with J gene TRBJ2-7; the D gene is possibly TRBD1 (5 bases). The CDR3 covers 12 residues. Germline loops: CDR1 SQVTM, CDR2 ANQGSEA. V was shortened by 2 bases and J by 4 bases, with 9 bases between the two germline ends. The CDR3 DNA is TGCAGCGTTGAACAGGGTCCGTACGAGCAGTACTTC. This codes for CSVEQGPYEQYF.

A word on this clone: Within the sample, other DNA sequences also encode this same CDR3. In DNA form, the CDR3 reads TGTGCCAGCAGCCTTCAGGGGAACACCGGGGAGCTGTTTTTT. Translating gives CASSLQGNTGELFF. V usage is TRBV7-3 and J usage is TRBJ2-2; D perhaps matches TRBD1 (5 bases). CDR1 SGHTA and CDR2 FQGTGA come from the germline V gene. Trimming left V 5 bases short and J 1 base short, with 8 bases between. The CDR3 is made up of 14 amino acids.

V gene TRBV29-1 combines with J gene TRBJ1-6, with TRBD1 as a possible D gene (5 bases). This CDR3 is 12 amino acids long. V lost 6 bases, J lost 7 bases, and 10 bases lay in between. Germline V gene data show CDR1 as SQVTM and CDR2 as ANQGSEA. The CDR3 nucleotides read TGCAGCGTGGGTGGGGGGAATTCACCCCTCCACTTT. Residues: CSVGGGNSPLHF. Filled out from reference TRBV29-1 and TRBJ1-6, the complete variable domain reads SAVISQKPSRDICQRGTSLTIQCQVDSQVTMMFWYRQQPGQSLTLIATANQGSEATYESGFVIDKFPISRPNLTFSTLTVSNMSPEDSSIYLCSVGGGNSPLHFGNGTRLTVT.

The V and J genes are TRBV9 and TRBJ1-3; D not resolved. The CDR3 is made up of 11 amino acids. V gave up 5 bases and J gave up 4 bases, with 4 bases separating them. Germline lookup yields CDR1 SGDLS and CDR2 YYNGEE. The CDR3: CASRSGNTIYF. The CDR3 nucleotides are TGTGCCAGCAGATCAGGAAACACCATATATTTT. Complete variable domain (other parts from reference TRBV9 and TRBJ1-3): DSGVTQTPKHLITATGQRVTLRCSPRSGDLSVYWYQQSLDQGLQFLIQYYNGEERAKGNILERFSAQQFPDLHSELNLSSLELGDSALYFCASRSGNTIYFGEGSWLTVV.

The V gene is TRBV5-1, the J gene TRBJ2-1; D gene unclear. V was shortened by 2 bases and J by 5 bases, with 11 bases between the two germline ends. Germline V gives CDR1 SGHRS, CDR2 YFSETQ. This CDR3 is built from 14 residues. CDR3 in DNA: TGCGCCAGCAGCTTACAGAGTGGCGACAATGAGCAGTTCTTC. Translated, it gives CASSLQSGDNEQFF.

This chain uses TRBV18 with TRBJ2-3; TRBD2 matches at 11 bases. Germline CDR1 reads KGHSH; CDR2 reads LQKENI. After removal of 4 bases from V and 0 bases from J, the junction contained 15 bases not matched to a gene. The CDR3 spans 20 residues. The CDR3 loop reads CASSRSTSGGAQGSTDTQYF. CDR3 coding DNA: TGTGCCAGCTCACGCTCAACTAGCGGGGGAGCTCAGGGGAGCACAGATACGCAGTATTTT.

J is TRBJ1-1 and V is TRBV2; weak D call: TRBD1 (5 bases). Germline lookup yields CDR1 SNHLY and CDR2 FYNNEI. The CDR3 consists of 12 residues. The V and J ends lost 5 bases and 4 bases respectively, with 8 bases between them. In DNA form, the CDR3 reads TGTGCCAGCAGTACCGACAGCACTGAAGCTTTCTTT. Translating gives CASSTDSTEAFF.

The CDR3 loop reads CASSARGAGSTEAFF. CDR3 in DNA: TGTGCCAGCTCCGCGCGGGGGGCAGGAAGTACTGAAGCTTTCTTT. The chain recombines TRBV19 with TRBJ1-1, with D maybe TRBD1 (6 bases). The CDR3 has 15 residues. Germline CDR1 is LNHDA and CDR2 is SQIVND (reference sequence). Trimming stripped 9 bases from V and 5 bases from J, with 22 bases between. Using reference TRBV19 and TRBJ1-1 for the parts outside the CDR3, the full variable domain is DGGITQSPKYLFRKEGQNVTLSCEQNLNHDAMYWYRQDPGQGLRLIYYSQIVNDFQKGDIAEGYSVSREKKESFPLTVTSAQKNPTAFYLCASSARGAGSTEAFFGQGTRLTVV.

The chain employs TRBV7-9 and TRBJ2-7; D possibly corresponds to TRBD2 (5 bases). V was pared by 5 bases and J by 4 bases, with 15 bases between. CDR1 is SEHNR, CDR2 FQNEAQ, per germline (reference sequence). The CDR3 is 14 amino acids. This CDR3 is CASSPADSSYEQYF. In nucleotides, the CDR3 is TGTGCCAGCAGCCCAGCGGACTCCTCTTACGAGCAGTACTTC.

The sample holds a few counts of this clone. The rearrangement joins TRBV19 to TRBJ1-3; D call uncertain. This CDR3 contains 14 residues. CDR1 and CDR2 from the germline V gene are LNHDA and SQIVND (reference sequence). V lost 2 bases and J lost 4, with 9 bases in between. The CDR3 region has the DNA TGTGCCAGTAGTATACTGGGCATAGGAAACACCATATATTTT. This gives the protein CASSILGIGNTIYF.

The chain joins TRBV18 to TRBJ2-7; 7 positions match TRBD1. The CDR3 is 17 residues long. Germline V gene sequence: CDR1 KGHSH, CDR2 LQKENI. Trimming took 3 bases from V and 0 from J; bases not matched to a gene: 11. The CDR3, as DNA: TGTGCCAGCTCACCCCGGCTGACGGGACAGAGCTCCTACGAGCAGTACTTC. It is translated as CASSPRLTGQSSYEQYF.

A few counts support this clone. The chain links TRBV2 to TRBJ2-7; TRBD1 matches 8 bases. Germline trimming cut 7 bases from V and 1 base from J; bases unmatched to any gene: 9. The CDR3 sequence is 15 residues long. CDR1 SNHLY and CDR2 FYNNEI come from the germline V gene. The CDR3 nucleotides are TGTGCCAGCACCCTTACAGGGGGGAGATCCTACGAGCAGTACTTC. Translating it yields CASTLTGGRSYEQYF. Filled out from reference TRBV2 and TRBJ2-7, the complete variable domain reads EPEVTQTPSHQVTQMGQEVILRCVPISNHLYFYWYRQILGQKVEFLVSFYNNEISEKSEIFDDQFSVERPDGSNFTLKIRSTKLEDSAMYFCASTLTGGRSYEQYFGPGTRLTVT.

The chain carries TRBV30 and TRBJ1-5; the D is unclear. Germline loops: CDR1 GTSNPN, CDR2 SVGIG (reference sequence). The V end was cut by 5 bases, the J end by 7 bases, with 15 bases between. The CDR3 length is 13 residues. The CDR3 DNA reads TGTGCCTGGGACACCGGGGTCCAGCAGCCCCAGCATTTT. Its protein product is CAWDTGVQQPQHF.

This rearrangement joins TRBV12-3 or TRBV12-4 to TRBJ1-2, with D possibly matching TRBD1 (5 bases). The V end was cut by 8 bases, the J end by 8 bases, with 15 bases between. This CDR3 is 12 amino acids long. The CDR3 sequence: CASRQGSGGYTF. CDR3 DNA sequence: TGTGCCAGCCGGCAGGGATCTGGGGGCTACACCTTC.

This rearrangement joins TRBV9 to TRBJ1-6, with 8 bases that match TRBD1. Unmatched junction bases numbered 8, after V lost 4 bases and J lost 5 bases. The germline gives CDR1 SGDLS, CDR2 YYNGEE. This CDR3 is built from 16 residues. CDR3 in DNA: TGTGCCAGCAGCCCCCAGGGGGCGCTTGATAATTCACCCCTCCACTTT. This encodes CASSPQGALDNSPLHF.

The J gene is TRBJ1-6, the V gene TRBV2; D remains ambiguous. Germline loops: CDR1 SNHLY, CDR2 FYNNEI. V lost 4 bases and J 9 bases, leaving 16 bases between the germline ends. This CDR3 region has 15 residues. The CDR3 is CASSGGRAEVSPLHF. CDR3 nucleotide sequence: TGTGCCAGCAGTGGCGGGCGGGCCGAAGTTTCACCCCTCCACTTT.

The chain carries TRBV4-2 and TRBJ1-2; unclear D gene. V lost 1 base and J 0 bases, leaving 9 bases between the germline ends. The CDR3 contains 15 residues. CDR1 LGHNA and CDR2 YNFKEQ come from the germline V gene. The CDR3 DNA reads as TGTGCCAGCAGCCAAGGAGGGCAGCCTAACTATGGCTACACCTTC. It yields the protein CASSQGGQPNYGYTF.

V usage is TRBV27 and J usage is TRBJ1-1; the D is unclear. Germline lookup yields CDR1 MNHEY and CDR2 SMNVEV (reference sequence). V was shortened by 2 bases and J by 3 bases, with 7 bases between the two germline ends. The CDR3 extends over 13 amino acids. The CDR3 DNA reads TGTGCCAGCAGTTTAAATCGGGACACTGAAGCTTTCTTT. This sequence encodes CASSLNRDTEAFF.

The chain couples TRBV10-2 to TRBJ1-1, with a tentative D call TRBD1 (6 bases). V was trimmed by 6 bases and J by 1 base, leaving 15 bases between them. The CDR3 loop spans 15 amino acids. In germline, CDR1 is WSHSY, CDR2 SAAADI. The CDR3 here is CASSPRGGGNTEAFF. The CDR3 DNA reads TGCGCCAGCAGCCCCCGGGGAGGGGGGAACACTGAAGCTTTCTTT.

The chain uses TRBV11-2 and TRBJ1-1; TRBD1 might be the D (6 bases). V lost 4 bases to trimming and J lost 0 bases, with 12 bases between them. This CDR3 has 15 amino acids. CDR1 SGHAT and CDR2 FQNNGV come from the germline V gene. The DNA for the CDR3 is TGTGCCAGCAGCTCACAAACAGGGATGAACACTGAAGCTTTCTTT. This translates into CASSSQTGMNTEAFF.

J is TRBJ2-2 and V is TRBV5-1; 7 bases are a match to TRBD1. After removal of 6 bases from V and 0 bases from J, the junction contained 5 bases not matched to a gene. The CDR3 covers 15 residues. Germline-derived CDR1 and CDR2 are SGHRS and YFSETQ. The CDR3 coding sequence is TGCGCCAGCAACGTGGACAGGCCGAACACCGGGGAGCTGTTTTTT. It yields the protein CASNVDRPNTGELFF.

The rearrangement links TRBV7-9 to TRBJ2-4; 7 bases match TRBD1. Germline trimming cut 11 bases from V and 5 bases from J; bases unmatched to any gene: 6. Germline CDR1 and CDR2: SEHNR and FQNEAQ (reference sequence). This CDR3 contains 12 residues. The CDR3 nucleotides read TGTGCCGTGGGGACAGACGAAAACATTCAGTACTTC. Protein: CAVGTDENIQYF. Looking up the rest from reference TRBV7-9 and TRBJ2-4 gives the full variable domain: DTGVSQNPRHKITKRGQNVTFRCDPISEHNRLYWYRQTLGQGPEFLTYFQNEAQLEKSRLLSDRFSAERPKGSFSTLEIQRTEQGDSAMYLCAVGTDENIQYFGAGTRLSVL.

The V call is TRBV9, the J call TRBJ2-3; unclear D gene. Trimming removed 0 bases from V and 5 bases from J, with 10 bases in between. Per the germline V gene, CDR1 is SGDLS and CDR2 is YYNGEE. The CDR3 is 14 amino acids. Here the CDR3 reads CASSVGGLLDTQYF. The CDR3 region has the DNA TGTGCCAGCAGCGTAGGAGGATTACTAGATACGCAGTATTTT.

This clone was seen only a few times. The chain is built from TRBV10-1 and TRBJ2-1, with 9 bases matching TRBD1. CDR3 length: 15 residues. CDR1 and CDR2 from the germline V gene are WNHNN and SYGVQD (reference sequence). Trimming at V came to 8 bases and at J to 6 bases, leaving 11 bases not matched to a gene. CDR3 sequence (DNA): TGCGCCAGCGGGGACAGGGATGGGTCGGTCAATGAGCAGTTCTTC. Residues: CASGDRDGSVNEQFF.

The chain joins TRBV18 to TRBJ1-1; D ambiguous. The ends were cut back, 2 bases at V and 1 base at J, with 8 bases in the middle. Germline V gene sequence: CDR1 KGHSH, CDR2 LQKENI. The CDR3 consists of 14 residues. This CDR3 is CASSPAGSNTEAFF. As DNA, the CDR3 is TGTGCCAGCTCACCAGCAGGTTCGAACACTGAAGCTTTCTTT.

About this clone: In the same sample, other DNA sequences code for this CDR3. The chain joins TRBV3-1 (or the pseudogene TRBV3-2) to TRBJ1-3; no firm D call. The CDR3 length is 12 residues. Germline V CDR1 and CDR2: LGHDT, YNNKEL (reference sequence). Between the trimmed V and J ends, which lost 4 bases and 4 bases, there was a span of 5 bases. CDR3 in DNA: TGTGCCAGCAGCCCAAGCGGAAACACCATATATTTT. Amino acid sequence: CASSPSGNTIYF.

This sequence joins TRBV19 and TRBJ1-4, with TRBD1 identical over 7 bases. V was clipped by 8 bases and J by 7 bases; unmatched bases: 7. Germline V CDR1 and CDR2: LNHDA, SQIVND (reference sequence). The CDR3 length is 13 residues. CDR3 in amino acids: CASSRQGGEKLFF. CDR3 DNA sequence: TGTGCCAGTTCCCGACAGGGAGGTGAAAAACTGTTTTTT.